The 19 T cell receptor beta chains below were found in one sample sequenced in a study of blood T cell repertoires in COVID-19. This table comes from immunoSEQ multiplex PCR, and its TCRdb copy is limited to in-frame clones, with some not included. Of around 100,000 clones listed, around 80% are singletons. Specimen: peripheral blood. The receptors derive from a woman aged 70-85 years with acute or convalescent COVID-19.

This chain connects TRBV6-6 to TRBJ1-5; D uncertain. The germline gives CDR1 MNHNY, CDR2 SVGAGI (reference sequence). V shed 4 bases and J shed 6 bases, with 16 bases lying between them. There are 15 residues in the CDR3. The CDR3 region is CASSLDGGGSQPQHF. DNA of the CDR3: TGTGCCAGCAGTTTGGACGGAGGAGGGAGTCAGCCCCAGCATTTT.

The chain is built from TRBV10-2 and TRBJ1-5, with TRBD1 matching over 11 bases. Per germline, CDR1 WSHSY and CDR2 SAAADI. The CDR3 has 16 residues. The V gene end was trimmed by 4 bases and the J gene end by 1 base; junction bases not matched to a gene: 3. CDR3 coding DNA: TGCGCCAGCAGTGGGGGACAGGGGGTCAGCAATCAGCCCCAGCATTTT. This gives the protein CASSGGQGVSNQPQHF.

For the CDR3, the DNA is TGTGCCAGCAGTGAAGCGCTTCGGGGGGCGGGTGGCTACACCTTC. This codes for CASSEALRGAGGYTF. The genes are TRBV2 and TRBJ1-2, with a possible D match to TRBD1 (6 bases). Germline V gives CDR1 SNHLY, CDR2 FYNNEI. The CDR3 runs 15 residues. Trimming took off 0 bases at V and 7 bases at J, with 15 bases between the two ends.

This clone was seen a single time. This sequence joins TRBV5-1 and TRBJ1-2; D perhaps matches TRBD1 (5 bases). Trimming took 0 bases from V and 2 from J, leaving 5 bases between them. Germline-derived CDR1 and CDR2 are SGHRS and YFSETQ. The CDR3 length is 13 residues. CDR3 protein: CASSLEGNYGYTF. CDR3 nucleotide sequence: TGCGCCAGCAGCTTGGAGGGGAACTATGGCTACACCTTC.

The chain links TRBV2 to TRBJ1-2; D gene unclear. The germline V gene encodes CDR1 SNHLY and CDR2 FYNNEI. The CDR3 contains 12 residues. With 4 bases removed from V and 4 bases from J, the gap between germline ends came to 7 bases. The CDR3 region is CASSGRGYGYTF. CDR3 in DNA: TGTGCCAGCAGTGGGCGCGGCTATGGCTACACCTTC.

The gene calls are TRBV29-1 and TRBJ2-5, with 11 bases matching TRBD2. The junction had 6 bases not matched to a gene; V was cut back by 4 bases and J by 5 bases. CDR3 length: 14 amino acids. CDR1 and CDR2 (germline): SQVTM, ANQGSEA. The CDR3, as DNA: TGCAGCGTTGGACTAGCGGGGAGGGGGGAGACCCAGTACTTC. Residues: CSVGLAGRGETQYF. Variable domain in full (rest from reference TRBV29-1 and TRBJ2-5): SAVISQKPSRDICQRGTSLTIQCQVDSQVTMMFWYRQQPGQSLTLIATANQGSEATYESGFVIDKFPISRPNLTFSTLTVSNMSPEDSSIYLCSVGLAGRGETQYFGPGTRLLVL.

This chain joins TRBV7-9 and TRBJ2-2; 9 positions agree with TRBD2. The germline V gene has CDR1 SEHNR and CDR2 FQNEAQ (reference sequence). The CDR3 length is 17 residues. Losses at the gene ends were 0 bases for V and 4 bases for J; bases not matched to a gene: 6. Here the CDR3 DNA reads TGTGCCAGCAGCTTAGCGGGCGGGAGGGCCTTCACCGGGGAGCTGTTTTTT. Translated: CASSLAGGRAFTGELFF.

This clone was recorded only once. This chain joins TRBV18 and TRBJ2-7; 12 positions agree with TRBD1. The V segment lost 3 bases and the J segment 5 bases; nucleotides outside the gene matches: 5. Germline CDR1 reads KGHSH; CDR2 reads LQKENI. The CDR3 has 15 residues. The CDR3 sequence: CASSPPGTGGNEQYF. CDR3 sequence (DNA): TGTGCCAGCTCACCTCCCGGGACAGGGGGCAACGAGCAGTACTTC.

The chain recombines TRBV19 with TRBJ1-3, with D tentatively TRBD1 (5 bases). The CDR3 runs 16 residues. In germline, CDR1 is LNHDA, CDR2 SQIVND (reference sequence). Trimming took off 3 bases at V and 0 bases at J, with 12 bases between the two ends. The CDR3 coding sequence is TGTGCCAGTAGTATTAGGGGCGGAATCTCTGGAAACACCATATATTTT. Translating it yields CASSIRGGISGNTIYF. The complete variable domain, with remaining parts taken from reference TRBV19 and TRBJ1-3, reads DGGITQSPKYLFRKEGQNVTLSCEQNLNHDAMYWYRQDPGQGLRLIYYSQIVNDFQKGDIAEGYSVSREKKESFPLTVTSAQKNPTAFYLCASSIRGGISGNTIYFGEGSWLTVV.

The chain joins TRBV6-1 to TRBJ1-2; D remains unclear. CDR3 length equals 13 residues. Per germline, CDR1 MNHNS and CDR2 SASEGT. Trimming stripped 0 bases from V and 8 bases from J, with 10 bases between. The CDR3 protein is CASSEAWRSGYTF. DNA for the CDR3: TGTGCCAGCAGTGAAGCTTGGAGGTCGGGCTACACCTTC.

The CDR3 reads CASSGGTGGRYEQYF. The CDR3 region has the DNA TGTGCCAGCTCAGGCGGGACAGGGGGCCGATACGAGCAGTACTTC. V and J are TRBV18 and TRBJ2-7; 12 bases match TRBD1. The CDR3 covers 15 residues. V trimming: 5 bases; J trimming: 4 bases; junction bases outside the gene matches: 6. Germline CDR1 KGHSH, CDR2 LQKENI.

CDR3 sequence (DNA): TGTGCCAGCAGCCCTGACAGGGGGCGCGCAAATGAGCAGTTCTTC. The encoded protein is CASSPDRGRANEQFF. This chain links TRBV5-6 with TRBJ2-1, with 10 bases identical to TRBD1. CDR3 length: 15 amino acids. The V gene's germline CDR1 is SGHDT and CDR2 YYEEEE. V lost 4 bases, J lost 7 bases, and 8 bases stayed unmatched.

The rearrangement uses TRBV18 and TRBJ1-5; 11 positions agree with TRBD1. CDR3 length: 14 residues. Germline CDR1 is KGHSH and CDR2 is LQKENI. V trimming: 2 bases; J trimming: 8 bases; junction bases outside the gene matches: 2. In DNA, the CDR3 is TGTGCCAGCTCACCAGGGACAGGGGGGGAGCCCCAGCATTTT. Amino acid sequence: CASSPGTGGEPQHF. Full variable domain (outside the CDR3, taken from reference TRBV18 and TRBJ1-5): NAGVMQNPRHLVRRRGQEARLRCSPMKGHSHVYWYRQLPEEGLKFMVYLQKENIIDESGMPKERFSAEFPKEGPSILRIQQVVRGDSAAYFCASSPGTGGEPQHFGDGTRLSIL.

The rearrangement links TRBV5-1 to TRBJ2-2, with D hard to call. V lost 1 base, J lost 5 bases, and 6 bases lay in between. In germline, CDR1 is SGHRS, CDR2 YFSETQ. The length of the CDR3 is 13 residues. CDR3 in DNA: TGCGCCAGCAGCTTGAGCTCTACCGGGGAGCTGTTTTTT. Protein product: CASSLSSTGELFF.

This chain links TRBV2 with TRBJ1-1; TRBD1 is a possible D gene (6 bases). Per the germline V gene, CDR1 is SNHLY and CDR2 is FYNNEI. The CDR3 is 15 amino acids. V shed 2 bases and J shed 0 bases, with 10 bases lying between them. CDR3 residues: CASSEISGVNTEAFF. CDR3 sequence (DNA): TGTGCCAGCAGTGAAATCTCAGGGGTGAACACTGAAGCTTTCTTT.

V gene TRBV7-2 combines with J gene TRBJ1-3, with 8 bases matching TRBD1. The J segment lost 0 bases and the V segment lost 1 base, leaving 5 bases of the junction unmatched. Germline V gives CDR1 SGHTA, CDR2 FQGNSA. The CDR3 length is 17 residues. The CDR3 coding sequence is TGTGCCAGCAGCTTAGGGGGGACAGGACGCTCTGGAAACACCATATATTTT. Protein: CASSLGGTGRSGNTIYF.

V is TRBV5-1 and J is TRBJ2-7; 11 bases align to TRBD2. The CDR3 covers 17 residues. Germline CDR1 SGHRS, CDR2 YFSETQ. Trimming at V came to 4 bases and at J to 3 bases, leaving 12 bases not matched to a gene. The CDR3 DNA reads TGCGCCAGCAGCCAATCCCCCACTAGCGGGAGTAGCTACGAGCAGTACTTC. Its translation is CASSQSPTSGSSYEQYF.

J is TRBJ1-4 and V is TRBV7-2; 9 nucleotides match TRBD1. The V gene end was trimmed by 3 bases and the J gene end by 13 bases; junction bases not matched to a gene: 3. Germline V lookup: CDR1 SGHTA, CDR2 FQGNSA. The CDR3 extends over 12 amino acids. CDR3 sequence: CASSFPGQGLFF. The DNA of the CDR3 is TGTGCCAGCAGCTTTCCGGGACAGGGACTGTTTTTT.

CDR3 amino acids: CASSFQGVSVGETQYF. The CDR3 coding sequence is TGCGCCAGCAGCTTTCAGGGTGTCTCGGTAGGAGAGACCCAGTACTTC. This rearrangement joins TRBV5-1 to TRBJ2-5, with D perhaps TRBD1 (5 bases). This CDR3 has 16 residues. Germline assignment: CDR1 SGHRS and CDR2 YFSETQ. Trimming stripped 2 bases from V and 4 bases from J, with 18 bases between.